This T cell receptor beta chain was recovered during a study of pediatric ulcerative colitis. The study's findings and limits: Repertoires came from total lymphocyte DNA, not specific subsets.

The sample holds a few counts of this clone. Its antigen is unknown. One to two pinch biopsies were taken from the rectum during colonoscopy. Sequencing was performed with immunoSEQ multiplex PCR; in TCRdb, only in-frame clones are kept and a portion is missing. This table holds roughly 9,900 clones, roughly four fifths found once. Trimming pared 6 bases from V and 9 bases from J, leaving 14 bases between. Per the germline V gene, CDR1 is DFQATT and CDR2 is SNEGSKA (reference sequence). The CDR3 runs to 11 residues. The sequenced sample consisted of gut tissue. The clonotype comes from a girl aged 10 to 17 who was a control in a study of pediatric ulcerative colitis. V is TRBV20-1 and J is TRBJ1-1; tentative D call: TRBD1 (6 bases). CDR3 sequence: CSAATGSKAFF. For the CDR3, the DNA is TGCAGTGCGGCTACAGGGTCTAAAGCTTTCTTT.